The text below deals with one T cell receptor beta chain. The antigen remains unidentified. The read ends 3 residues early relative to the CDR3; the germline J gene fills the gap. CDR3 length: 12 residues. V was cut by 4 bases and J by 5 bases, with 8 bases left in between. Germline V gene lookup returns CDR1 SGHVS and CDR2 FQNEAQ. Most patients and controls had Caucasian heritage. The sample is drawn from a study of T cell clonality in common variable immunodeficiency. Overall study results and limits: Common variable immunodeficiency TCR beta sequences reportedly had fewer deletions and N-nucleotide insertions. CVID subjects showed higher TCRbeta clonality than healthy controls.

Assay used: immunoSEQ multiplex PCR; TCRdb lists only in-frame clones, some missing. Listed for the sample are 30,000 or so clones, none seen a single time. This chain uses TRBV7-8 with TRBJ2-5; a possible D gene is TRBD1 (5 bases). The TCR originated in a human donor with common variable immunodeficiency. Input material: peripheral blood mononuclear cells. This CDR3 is CASSWPGETQYF. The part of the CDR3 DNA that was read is TGTGCCAGCAGCTGGCCAGGGGAGACC.